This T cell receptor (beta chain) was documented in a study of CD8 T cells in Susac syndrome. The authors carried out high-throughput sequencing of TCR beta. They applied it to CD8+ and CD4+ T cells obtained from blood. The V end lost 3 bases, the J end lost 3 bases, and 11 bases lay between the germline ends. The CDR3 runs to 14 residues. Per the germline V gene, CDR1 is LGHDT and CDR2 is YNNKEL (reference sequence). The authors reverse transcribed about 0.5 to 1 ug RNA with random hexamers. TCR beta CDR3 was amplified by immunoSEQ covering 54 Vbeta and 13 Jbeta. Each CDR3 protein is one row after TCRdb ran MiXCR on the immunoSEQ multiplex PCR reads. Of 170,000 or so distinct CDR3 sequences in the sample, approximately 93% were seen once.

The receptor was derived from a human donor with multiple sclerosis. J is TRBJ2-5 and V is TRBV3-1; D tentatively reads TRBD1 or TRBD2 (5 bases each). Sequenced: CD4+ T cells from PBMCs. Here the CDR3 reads CASSQSGTKETQYF. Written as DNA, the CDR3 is TGTGCCAGCAGCCAGTCGGGGACCAAAGAGACCCAGTACTTC.